This TCR beta chain is drawn from a study of blood T cell repertoires in COVID-19. Study at large: From the United States, Italy and Spain came samples of acute and convalescent COVID-19. The analysed material was cDNA or gDNA that came from T cells, B-cell-depleted T cells, or PBMCs.

V was cut by 0 bases and J by 0 bases, with 5 bases left in between. The germline gives CDR1 KGHSH, CDR2 LQKENI. There are 15 residues in the CDR3. Authors' processing steps: Quantification of nucleated cells was approximated via reference gene primer amplification. Here immunoSEQ multiplex PCR was the method, and the copy in TCRdb shows in-frame clones only, minus some. Clone size and V and J calls were adopted from that table, with D and trimming inferred from the DNA. The profile shows roughly 220,000 clones, approximately 81% of them singletons. The chain employs TRBV18 and TRBJ2-2, with unresolved D. Sequenced input: peripheral blood. The origin of this receptor is an older woman who had recovered from COVID-19. CDR3 nucleotide sequence: TGTGCCAGCTCACCACCTCCAGCGAACACCGGGGAGCTGTTTTTT. Translation: CASSPPPANTGELFF.